These T cell receptor beta chains were read from a single sample in a study of T cells in Graves' hyperthyroidism and ophthalmopathy. Each CDR3 protein is one row after TCRdb ran MiXCR on the multiplex PCR reads. The profile shows a few hundred thousand distinct CDR3 sequences, approximately 15% of them singletons. Source material: blood. The receptor set was obtained from a woman between 18 and 29 years old with Graves' hyperthyroidism. CDR3s include the opening cysteine and the closing phenylalanine or tryptophan. A D gene is named only where the DNA matches it firmly. The size entry is marked missing in some rows and otherwise reads once, few, many or a size class.

J gene	V gene	clone size	D gene	CDR3 protein	CDR3 DNA
TRBJ2-2	TRBV11-3	many	TRBD2	CASSLVPTGTGGGELFF	TGTGCCAGCAGCTTAGTACCCACCGGGACGGGAGGCGGGGAGCTGTTTTTT
TRBJ1-4	TRBV7-9	-	-	CASSETYEKLFF	TGTGCCAGCAGCGAGACTTATGAAAAACTGTTTTTT
TRBJ1-1	TRBV19	many	-	CASSPGDMNTEAFF	TGTGCCAGTAGTCCAGGCGACATGAACACTGAAGCTTTCTTT
TRBJ1-4	TRBV14	many	-	CASSQESVRFNEKLFF	TGTGCCAGCAGCCAAGAGTCTGTGAGGTTTAATGAAAAACTGTTTTTT
TRBJ2-1	TRBV7-3	few	TRBD1	CASSPWPLTGGLTYNEQFF	TGTGCCAGCAGCCCATGGCCTCTCACAGGGGGCTTGACCTACAATGAGCAGTTCTTC
TRBJ1-6	TRBV30	many	-	CASRMQGYNSPLHF	TGTGCCTCCCGCATGCAGGGGTATAATTCACCCCTCCACTTT
TRBJ1-6	TRBV12-3/TRBV12-4	many	-	CASNFRPMWSPLHF	TGTGCCAGCAATTTTAGGCCGATGTGGTCACCCCTCCACTTT
TRBJ2-3	TRBV7-2	-	-	CASSSPTGAGDTQYF	TGTGCCAGCAGCTCCCCAACAGGCGCTGGGGATACGCAGTATTTT
TRBJ2-5	TRBV25-1	-	TRBD1	CASSDTGTGRETQYF	TGTGCCAGCAGTGATACCGGGACAGGTCGAGAGACCCAGTACTTC
TRBJ2-1	TRBV20-1	many	TRBD2	CSGTSGRTVYNEQFF	TGCAGTGGGACTAGCGGGAGAACCGTCTACAATGAGCAGTTCTTC
TRBJ2-3	TRBV12-3/TRBV12-4	many	-	CASSPKKEGPLDTQYF	TGTGCCAGCAGCCCGAAGAAGGAGGGCCCCCTAGATACGCAGTATTTT
TRBJ2-1	TRBV4-1	-	TRBD2	CASSQDLETSGNYNEQLF	TGCGCCAGCAGCCAGGATCTCGAGACTAGCGGTAACTACAATGAGCAGCTCTTC
TRBJ2-5	TRBV7-7	-	-	CASSLAAPETQYF	TGTGCCAGCAGCTTAGCGGCCCCCGAGACCCAGTACTTC
TRBJ2-2	TRBV7-2	few	TRBD2	CASSSPGLAGVRTGELFF	TGTGCCAGCAGTTCCCCTGGACTAGCGGGAGTCCGGACCGGGGAGCTGTTTTTT
TRBJ2-7	TRBV6-1	many	TRBD1	CASSDGLLQGDEQYF	TGTGCCAGCAGTGATGGCCTCTTACAGGGGGACGAGCAGTACTTC
TRBJ2-5	TRBV20-1	many	-	CSAISQGSRQTQYF	TGCAGTGCTATTTCCCAGGGTTCTAGGCAGACCCAGTACTTC
TRBJ2-1	TRBV29-1	few	TRBD2	CSVEGVAGGSYNEQFF	TGCAGCGTCGAAGGGGTAGCGGGAGGCTCCTACAATGAGCAGTTCTTC
TRBJ2-7	TRBV12-3/TRBV12-4	many	-	CASSPRGDPWGSYEQYF	TGTGCCAGCAGCCCCCGAGGGGACCCCTGGGGCTCCTACGAGCAGTACTTC
TRBJ1-1	TRBV30	-	-	CAWKGKGPLGGLNTEAFF	TGTGCCTGGAAGGGTAAGGGGCCTCTCGGGGGGCTGAACACTGAAGCTTTCTTT
TRBJ1-2	TRBV30	many	-	CAWSVLTSDGYTF	TGTGCCTGGAGTGTACTAACAAGCGATGGCTACACCTTC
TRBJ1-1	TRBV29-1	-	TRBD1	CSVDQGGTEAFF	TGCAGCGTAGATCAGGGGGGCACTGAAGCTTTCTTT
TRBJ2-2	TRBV7-3	many	TRBD1	CASSSTGGDGGELFF	TGTGCCAGCAGCTCGACAGGGGGCGACGGCGGGGAGCTGTTTTTT
TRBJ2-3	TRBV3-1	many	-	CASSPPRTDTQYF	TGTGCCAGCAGCCCTCCGAGGACAGATACGCAGTATTTT
TRBJ1-1	TRBV7-3	-	-	CASSPSGGPEAFF	TGTGCCAGCAGTCCTAGTGGAGGGCCTGAAGCTTTCTTT
TRBJ2-1	TRBV7-9	many	TRBD2	CASSLRGGRAYNEQFF	TGTGCCAGCAGCTTACGGGGCGGGAGGGCCTACAATGAGCAGTTCTTC
TRBJ1-5	TRBV2	many	-	CASTQRVTDTQHF	TGTGCCAGCACTCAGCGCGTCACAGATACGCAGCATTTT
TRBJ1-6	TRBV5-1	-	TRBD1	CASSLAGTGGNSPLHF	TGCGCCAGCAGCTTGGCCGGGACAGGGGGCAATTCACCCCTCCACTTT
TRBJ2-4	TRBV7-2	-	-	CASSLRVSGITKNIQYF	TGTGCCAGCAGCTTACGGGTGTCAGGGATTACCAAAAACATTCAGTACTTC
TRBJ1-5	TRBV30	many	-	CAWTNGVQPQHF	TGTGCCTGGACTAATGGGGTTCAGCCCCAGCATTTT
TRBJ2-6	TRBV11-2	many	-	CASSSLYRPGSSGANVLTF	TGTGCCAGCAGCTCCCTTTATAGGCCCGGATCGTCTGGGGCCAACGTCCTGACTTTC
TRBJ2-3	TRBV4-2	many	-	CASSQVQPGDTQYF	TGTGCCAGCAGCCAAGTTCAACCAGGGGATACGCAGTATTTT
TRBJ1-1	TRBV9	many	-	CASSVGGGDTEAFF	TGTGCCAGCAGCGTAGGCGGGGGAGACACTGAAGCTTTCTTT
TRBJ2-3	TRBV29-1	-	-	CSVEWRANTDTQYF	TGCAGCGTTGAGTGGAGGGCTAACACAGATACGCAGTATTTT
TRBJ1-1	TRBV10-2	few	TRBD1	CASRKTGLSEAFF	TGCGCCAGCAGGAAGACAGGGTTAAGTGAAGCTTTCTTT
TRBJ2-2	TRBV2	many	-	CASSEIGELFF	TGTGCCAGCAGTGAAATCGGGGAGCTGTTTTTT
TRBJ2-5	TRBV20-1	many	-	CSAGPGETQYF	TGCAGTGCTGGGCCTGGGGAGACCCAGTACTTC
TRBJ2-7	TRBV3-1	many	-	CASSQVYYEQYF	TGTGCCAGCAGCCAAGTCTACTACGAGCAGTACTTC
TRBJ1-1	TRBV12-3/TRBV12-4	many	-	CASSSTENTEAFF	TGTGCCAGCAGTTCGACAGAGAACACTGAAGCTTTCTTT
TRBJ2-7	TRBV27	many	TRBD2	CASSLFASGISYEQYF	TGTGCCAGCAGTTTATTTGCTAGCGGGATATCCTACGAGCAGTACTTC
TRBJ2-3	TRBV12-3/TRBV12-4	many	-	CASSLRTADTQYF	TGTGCCAGCAGTCTCCGGACAGCAGATACGCAGTATTTT
TRBJ2-7	TRBV20-1	many	TRBD2	CSARTSGSFYEQYF	TGCAGTGCTAGGACTAGCGGGAGTTTCTACGAGCAGTACTTC